The following is a TCR beta chain sequence with its context. Its antigen remains unknown. With 60 Vbeta and 13 Jbeta primers, the PCR was carried out. TCRdb's table, derived via immunoSEQ multiplex PCR, lists solely in-frame clones and lacks some. The table has about 210,000 clones, over 80% seen once. These data belong to a study of cytomegalovirus exposure and HLA in healthy donors. Across the whole study: Earlier, 95 million to 140 million unique TCR beta sequences were recovered from 170 million or so T cells by an analysis.

Study results and limitations: There were reportedly fewer N-insertions in an Asian-associated ancestry cluster than the roughly 700-donor mean, in a later analysis. Sequencing likely generated an artifact that appeared as a cluster of highly shared sequence variants.

The sequence came from a woman between 45 and 60 years old in good health and CMV-seropositive. The sequenced sample consisted of PBMCs.

CDR3 amino acids: CASSVPTGDLDEQYF. As DNA, the CDR3 is TGTGCCAGCTCAGTGCCGACAGGGGATCTCGACGAGCAGTACTTC. V is TRBV18 and J is TRBJ2-7, with 8 nucleotides matching TRBD1. Germline V gene sequence: CDR1 KGHSH, CDR2 LQKENI. The J segment lost 5 bases and the V segment lost 5 bases, leaving 11 bases of the junction unmatched. The CDR3 is made up of 15 amino acids.